The 4 T cell receptor beta chains listed next were all sequenced from one sample in a study of blood T cell repertoires in COVID-19. This table comes from immunoSEQ multiplex PCR, and its TCRdb copy is limited to in-frame clones, with some not included. The repertoire has 100,000 to 150,000 clones, about nine tenths of them found once; the top ten carry approximately 10%. Sequenced material: peripheral blood. The receptors come from a woman aged 70-85 years with COVID-19, enrolled during active disease.

V and J are TRBV28 and TRBJ2-3; possible D gene TRBD1, 6 bases. The CDR3 covers 11 residues. V was trimmed by 6 bases and J by 9 bases, leaving 10 bases between them. The V gene's germline CDR1 is MDHEN and CDR2 SYDVKM. In DNA, the CDR3 is TGTGCCAGCAGGCCAGGGGCCACGCAGTATTTT. It is translated as CASRPGATQYF.

The chain uses TRBV27 and TRBJ2-5, with 10 positions matching TRBD1. This CDR3 contains 13 residues. The V gene end was trimmed by 11 bases and the J gene end by 6 bases; junction bases not matched to a gene: 9. Germline CDR1 reads MNHEY; CDR2 reads SMNVEV (reference sequence). DNA for the CDR3: TGTGCCCGCGACAGGGGGCGCGATAAGACCCAGTACTTC. Protein sequence: CARDRGRDKTQYF.

The chain couples TRBV18 to TRBJ2-1, with 7 bases aligning to TRBD1. The J segment lost 10 bases and the V segment lost 0 bases, leaving 9 bases of the junction unmatched. Germline CDR1 reads KGHSH; CDR2 reads LQKENI. The CDR3 extends over 15 amino acids. CDR3 residues: CASSPPGQRPWEQFF. The CDR3 nucleotides are TGTGCCAGCTCACCACCGGGACAGCGGCCTTGGGAGCAGTTCTTC.

This clone was seen once. One junction end does not reproduce the germline sequence, and a read error may be involved. The J gene is TRBJ2-1, the V gene TRBV7-7; 8 bases line up with TRBD1. Germline loops: CDR1 SSHAT, CDR2 FNYEAQ (reference sequence). CDR3 length: 15 amino acids. The CDR3 here is CASSLDRDVYNEQFF. In nucleotides, the CDR3 is TGTGCTAGCAGCCTGGACAGGGATGTTTACAATGAGCAGTTCTTC.